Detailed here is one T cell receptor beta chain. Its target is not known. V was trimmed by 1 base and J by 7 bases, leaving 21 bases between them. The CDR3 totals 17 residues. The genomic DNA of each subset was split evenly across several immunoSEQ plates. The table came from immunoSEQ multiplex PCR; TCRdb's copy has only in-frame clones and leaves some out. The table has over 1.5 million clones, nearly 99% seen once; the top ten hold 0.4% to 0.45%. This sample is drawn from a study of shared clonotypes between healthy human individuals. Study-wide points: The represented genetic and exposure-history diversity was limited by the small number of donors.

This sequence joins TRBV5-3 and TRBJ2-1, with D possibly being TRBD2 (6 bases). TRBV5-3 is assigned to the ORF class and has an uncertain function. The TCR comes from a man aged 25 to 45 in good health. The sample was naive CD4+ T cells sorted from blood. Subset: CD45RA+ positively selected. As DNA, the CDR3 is TGTGCCAGAAGCTTGTTCCTAAGGAGGGAGGAGTGGAATGAGCAGTTCTTC. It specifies CARSLFLRREEWNEQFF.